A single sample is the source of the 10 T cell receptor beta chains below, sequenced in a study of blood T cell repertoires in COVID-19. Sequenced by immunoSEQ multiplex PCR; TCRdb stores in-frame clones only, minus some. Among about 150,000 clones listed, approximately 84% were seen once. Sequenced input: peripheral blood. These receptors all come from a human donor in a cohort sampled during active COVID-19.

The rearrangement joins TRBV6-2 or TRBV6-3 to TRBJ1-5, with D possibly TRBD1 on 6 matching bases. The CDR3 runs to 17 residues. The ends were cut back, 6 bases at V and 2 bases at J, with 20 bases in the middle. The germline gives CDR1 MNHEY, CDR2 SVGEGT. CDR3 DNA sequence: TGTGCCAGCAGCCCTACAGGGACGCCTACTCGCAATCAGCCCCAGCATTTT. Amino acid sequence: CASSPTGTPTRNQPQHF.

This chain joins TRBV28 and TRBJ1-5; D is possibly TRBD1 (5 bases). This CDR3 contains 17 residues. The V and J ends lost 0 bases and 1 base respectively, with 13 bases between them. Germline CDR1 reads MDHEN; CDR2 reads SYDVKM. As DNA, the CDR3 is TGTGCCAGCAGTTTATGGAGCAAAGGGGCGAGCAATCAGCCCCAGCATTTT. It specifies CASSLWSKGASNQPQHF.

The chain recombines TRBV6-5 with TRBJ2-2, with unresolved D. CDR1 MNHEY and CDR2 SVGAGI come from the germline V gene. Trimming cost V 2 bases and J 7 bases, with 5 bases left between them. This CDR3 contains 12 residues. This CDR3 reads CASSYGSGELFF. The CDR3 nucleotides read TGTGCCAGCAGTTACGGCAGCGGGGAGCTGTTTTTT.

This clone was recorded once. The CDR3 bases are TGTGCCAGCAGCCACCCAGGCACTGAAGCTTTCTTT. This translates into CASSHPGTEAFF. V and J are TRBV25-1 and TRBJ1-1; D remains ambiguous. Trimming removed 6 bases from V and 4 bases from J, with 9 bases in between. Germline V gives CDR1 MGHDK, CDR2 SYGVNS. The CDR3 sequence is 12 residues long.

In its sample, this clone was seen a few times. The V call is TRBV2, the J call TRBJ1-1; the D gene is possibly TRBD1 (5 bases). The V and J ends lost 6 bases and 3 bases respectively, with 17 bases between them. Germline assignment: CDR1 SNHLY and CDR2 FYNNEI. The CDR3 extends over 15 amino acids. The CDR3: CASSPEVGGYTEAFF. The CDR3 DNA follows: TGTGCCAGCAGCCCCGAGGTGGGGGGTTACACTGAAGCTTTCTTT.

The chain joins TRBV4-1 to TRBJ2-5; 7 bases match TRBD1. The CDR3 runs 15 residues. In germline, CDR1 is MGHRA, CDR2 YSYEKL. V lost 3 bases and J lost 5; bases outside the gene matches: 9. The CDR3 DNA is TGCGCCAGCAGCCAGGAAACAGGGGCAAGGGAGACCCAGTACTTC. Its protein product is CASSQETGARETQYF.

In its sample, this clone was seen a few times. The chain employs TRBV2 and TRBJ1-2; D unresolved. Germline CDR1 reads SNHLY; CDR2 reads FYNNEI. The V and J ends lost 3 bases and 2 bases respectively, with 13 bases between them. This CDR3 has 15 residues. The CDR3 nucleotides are TGTGCCAGCAGTGAGATTGGGCAGCCAAACTATGGCTACACCTTC. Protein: CASSEIGQPNYGYTF.

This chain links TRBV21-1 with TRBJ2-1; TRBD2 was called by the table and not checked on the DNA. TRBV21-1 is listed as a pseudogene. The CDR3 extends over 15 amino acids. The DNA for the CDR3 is TGTGCCAGCAGCATCGGAGGAGGCGCGCACAATGAGCAGTTCTTC. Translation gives CASSIGGGAHNEQFF.

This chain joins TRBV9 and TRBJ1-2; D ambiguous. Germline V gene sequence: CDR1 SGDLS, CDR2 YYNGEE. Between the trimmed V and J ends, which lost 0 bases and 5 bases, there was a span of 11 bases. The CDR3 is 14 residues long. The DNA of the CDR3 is TGTGCCAGCAGCGTAGATATCCTGACTTATGGCTACACCTTC. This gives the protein CASSVDILTYGYTF. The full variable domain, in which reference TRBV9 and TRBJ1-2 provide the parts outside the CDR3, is DSGVTQTPKHLITATGQRVTLRCSPRSGDLSVYWYQQSLDQGLQFLIQYYNGEERAKGNILERFSAQQFPDLHSELNLSSLELGDSALYFCASSVDILTYGYTFGSGTRLTVV.

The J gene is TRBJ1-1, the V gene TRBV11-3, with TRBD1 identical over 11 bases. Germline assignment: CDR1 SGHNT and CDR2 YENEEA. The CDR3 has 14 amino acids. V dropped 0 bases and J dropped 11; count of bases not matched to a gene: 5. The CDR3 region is CASSLDGQGAEAFF. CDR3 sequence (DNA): TGTGCCAGCAGCTTAGACGGACAGGGGGCCGAGGCTTTCTTT.